What follows are 19 T cell receptor beta chains derived from one specimen sequenced in a study of radiotherapy plus CTLA-4 blockade in lung cancer. Sequencing was performed with immunoSEQ multiplex PCR; in TCRdb, only in-frame clones are kept and a portion is missing. There are 60,000 to 75,000 clones in the sample; around 76% occur only once, and roughly 15% lies in the top ten. The material was peripheral blood, obtained from a patient treated with radiotherapy plus ipilimumab. These receptors were collected from a human donor with non-small cell lung cancer whose response to radiotherapy plus ipilimumab could not be evaluated. Some clones in this sample may be carry-over from other donors' samples.

V usage is TRBV25-1 and J usage is TRBJ2-5, with 8 bases lining up with TRBD2. The CDR3 has 13 amino acids. Germline CDR1 reads MGHDK; CDR2 reads SYGVNS. The V and J ends lost 5 bases and 12 bases, in that order; junction bases with no gene match: 11. The CDR3 protein is CASSLRGGRVEYF. The DNA for the CDR3 is TGTGCCAGCAGTTTACGGGGGGGCCGTGTTGAGTACTTC.

The sample holds a few counts of this clone. This rearrangement joins TRBV30 to TRBJ1-2, with D perhaps TRBD1 (6 bases). Germline loops: CDR1 GTSNPN, CDR2 SVGIG (reference sequence). V lost 1 base and J lost 5, with 11 bases in between. CDR3 length: 13 amino acids. CDR3 region: CAWSGAGDYGYTF. The CDR3 DNA sequence: TGTGCCTGGAGTGGGGCAGGGGATTATGGCTACACCTTC. Full variable domain (missing parts from reference TRBV30 and TRBJ1-2): SQTIHQWPATLVQPVGSPLSLECTVEGTSNPNLYWYRQAAGRGLQLLFYSVGIGQISSEVPQNLSASRPQDRQFILSSKKLLLSDSGFYLCAWSGAGDYGYTFGSGTRLTVV.

J is TRBJ2-3 and V is TRBV6-5; a weak D match, TRBD2 (6 bases). The CDR3 is made up of 13 amino acids. V shed 7 bases and J shed 3 bases, with 11 bases lying between them. Germline lookup yields CDR1 MNHEY and CDR2 SVGAGI. The CDR3 coding sequence is TGTGCCAGCAACGGCGGGGAAACAGATACGCAGTATTTT. This codes for CASNGGETDTQYF.

This clone was seen a few times. The V gene is TRBV15, the J gene TRBJ2-1; TRBD1 agrees at 10 bases. Germline values: CDR1 LNHNV, CDR2 YYDKDF (reference sequence). The junction had 4 bases not matched to a gene; V was cut back by 4 bases and J by 4 bases. This CDR3 is 15 amino acids long. CDR3 sequence: CATSIGTGEYNEQFF. CDR3 DNA sequence: TGTGCCACCAGCATCGGGACAGGGGAATACAATGAGCAGTTCTTC.

The V and J genes are TRBV5-1 and TRBJ1-1, with no clear D. CDR3 length: 13 residues. Germline loops: CDR1 SGHRS, CDR2 YFSETQ. The ends were cut back, 2 bases at V and 2 bases at J, with 7 bases in the middle. The CDR3 reads CASSFEPNTEAFF. For the CDR3, the DNA is TGCGCCAGCAGCTTTGAGCCTAACACTGAAGCTTTCTTT.

The V call is TRBV6-1, the J call TRBJ1-5; 7 bases line up with TRBD1. Germline CDR1 reads MNHNS; CDR2 reads SASEGT. V was pared by 3 bases and J by 7 bases, with 6 bases of the junction left unmatched. The CDR3 sequence is 14 residues long. The CDR3 coding sequence is TGTGCCAGCAGTGAGCAGGCAGGGGGACAGCCCCAGCATTTT. Residues: CASSEQAGGQPQHF.

The V call is TRBV6-1, the J call TRBJ1-6; no reliable D call. V was cut by 6 bases and J by 6 bases, with 9 bases left in between. The CDR3 runs to 13 residues. Per germline, CDR1 MNHNS and CDR2 SASEGT. The CDR3, as DNA: TGTGCCAGCAGGCTGGAGGGTAATTCACCCCTCCACTTT. Encoded protein: CASRLEGNSPLHF.

The V and J genes are TRBV5-1 and TRBJ2-3, with 8 positions matching TRBD2. With 3 bases clipped from V and 1 base from J, the junction kept 7 bases outside the gene matches. Germline values: CDR1 SGHRS, CDR2 YFSETQ. The CDR3 covers 16 residues. The CDR3: CASSSLVRGGTDTQYF. CDR3 DNA sequence: TGCGCCAGCAGCTCTCTCGTGCGGGGGGGCACAGATACGCAGTATTTT.

The chain combines TRBV27 with TRBJ1-1; no firm D call. Germline assignment: CDR1 MNHEY and CDR2 SMNVEV (reference sequence). The CDR3 is made up of 14 amino acids. Trimming took 2 bases from V and 11 from J, leaving 18 bases between them. CDR3: CASSLTRRLAGAFF. The CDR3 region has the DNA TGTGCCAGCAGTTTAACACGGAGGTTGGCTGGGGCTTTCTTT.

Only a few counts were recorded for this clone. The gene calls are TRBV27 and TRBJ2-3; 10 bases fit TRBD1. Germline trimming cut 6 bases from V and 9 bases from J; bases unmatched to any gene: 9. Germline assignment: CDR1 MNHEY and CDR2 SMNVEV (reference sequence). The CDR3 spans 14 residues. The CDR3 here is CASSPGTGEVTQYF. CDR3 in DNA: TGTGCCAGCAGCCCCGGGACAGGGGAAGTCACGCAGTATTTT.

The gene calls are TRBV9 and TRBJ2-2, with 10 nucleotides matching TRBD1. The CDR3 is 15 residues long. The V gene end was trimmed by 3 bases and the J gene end by 7 bases; junction bases not matched to a gene: 6. The germline CDR1 and CDR2 sequences are SGDLS and YYNGEE. The DNA for the CDR3 is TGTGCCAGCAGCGATCGACAGGGGGCGGGCGGGGAGCTGTTTTTT. It is translated as CASSDRQGAGGELFF.

The gene calls are TRBV2 and TRBJ2-5, with D maybe TRBD1 (5 bases). The DNA end favors TRBJ2-7, so the J call may be wrong. The CDR3 runs to 13 residues. Germline V gene lookup returns CDR1 SNHLY and CDR2 FYNNEI. The CDR3 region has the DNA TGTGCCAGCTACCTGGGGCAGCCCTACGAGCAGTACTTC. As protein: CASYLGQPYEQYF.

There are a few counts of this clone. The rearrangement uses TRBV5-8 and TRBJ1-4, with D perhaps matching TRBD1 (6 bases). Trimming shortened V by 0 bases and J by 7 bases, and 10 bases separated the two germline ends. There are 14 residues in the CDR3. The germline gives CDR1 SGHTS, CDR2 YDEGEE. The CDR3 sequence is CASSLGQAGEKLFF. The CDR3 DNA follows: TGTGCCAGCAGCTTGGGACAGGCAGGTGAAAAACTGTTTTTT.

The CDR3: CASSVASHGGETQYF. The CDR3 bases are TGTGCCAGCAGCGTAGCTAGCCATGGGGGGGAGACCCAGTACTTC. V and J are TRBV9 and TRBJ2-5; TRBD2 is a possible D gene (6 bases). The V end was cut by 0 bases, the J end by 5 bases, with 14 bases between. This CDR3 comprises 15 residues. Germline V gene data show CDR1 as SGDLS and CDR2 as YYNGEE. Full variable domain (missing parts from reference TRBV9 and TRBJ2-5): DSGVTQTPKHLITATGQRVTLRCSPRSGDLSVYWYQQSLDQGLQFLIQYYNGEERAKGNILERFSAQQFPDLHSELNLSSLELGDSALYFCASSVASHGGETQYFGPGTRLLVL.

This clone was detected only once. The V call is TRBV19, the J call TRBJ1-1; TRBD1 might be the D (6 bases). Germline CDR1 reads LNHDA; CDR2 reads SQIVND (reference sequence). Trimming stripped 5 bases from V and 7 bases from J, with 14 bases between. This CDR3 comprises 13 residues. CDR3 residues: CASSAQGRDEAFF. CDR3 bases: TGTGCCAGTAGTGCACAGGGTAGGGATGAAGCTTTCTTT.

This clone has more than one count but fewer than ten. The chain has TRBV30 and TRBJ1-2, with D possibly being TRBD1 (5 bases). V dropped 1 base and J dropped 3 bases, with 12 bases sitting between them. Germline V gene sequence: CDR1 GTSNPN, CDR2 SVGIG (reference sequence). This CDR3 comprises 14 residues. As DNA, the CDR3 is TGTGCCTGGAGTGCCCAATGGACATACTATGGCTACACCTTC. Protein sequence: CAWSAQWTYYGYTF.

This chain connects TRBV5-1 to TRBJ2-1; TRBD2 matches at 9 bases. CDR3 length equals 13 residues. Germline CDR1 reads SGHRS; CDR2 reads YFSETQ. V trimming: 8 bases; J trimming: 5 bases; junction bases outside the gene matches: 5. CDR3 in amino acids: CASLGTSNNEQFF. The CDR3 coding sequence is TGCGCCAGTCTGGGGACTAGCAACAATGAGCAGTTCTTC.

This chain connects TRBV9 to TRBJ2-2; D perhaps matches TRBD2 (6 bases). V shed 0 bases and J shed 2 bases, with 8 bases lying between them. This CDR3 region has 15 residues. Germline-derived CDR1 and CDR2 are SGDLS and YYNGEE. The CDR3 protein is CASSVGGTNTGELFF. The DNA for the CDR3 is TGTGCCAGCAGCGTAGGGGGGACTAACACCGGGGAGCTGTTTTTT.

This sequence joins TRBV4-1 and TRBJ2-5; TRBD1 agrees at 11 bases. V shed 0 bases and J 9 bases; nucleotides not matched to a gene: 12. CDR3 length equals 17 residues. The germline CDR1 and CDR2 sequences are MGHRA and YSYEKL. DNA for the CDR3: TGCGCCAGCAGCCAAGAGTGGACAGGGGGCGCCCCGATGGCCCAGTACTTC. Its translation is CASSQEWTGGAPMAQYF.